Included here is one T cell receptor (beta chain) sequence, with context. These data originate in a study of blood T cells in healthy people across ages. Sample-barcoded 5' priming and a J-beta primer mix drove a second PCR of roughly 6 to 12 cycles. TCRdb analysed the 5' RACE reads with MiXCR anew, one entry per CDR3 protein. Altogether fewer than 700,000 distinct CDR3 sequences are present, around 41% being singletons, with the ten largest covering 25% to 35%. The CDR3 is 15 residues long. Germline V gene sequence: CDR1 MNHNS, CDR2 SASEGT. J gave up 13 bases and V 5 bases, and 10 bases lay outside the gene matches.

The J gene is TRBJ1-6, the V gene TRBV6-1; 11 bases match TRBD1. The clonotype originates from a man older than 75 in good health. What was sequenced was blood. This chain's CDR3 is CASSFGQGAMAPLHF. In nucleotides, the CDR3 is TGTGCCAGCAGTTTCGGACAGGGGGCAATGGCGCCCCTCCACTTT.